Following are 5 T cell receptor beta chains from one sample sequenced in a study of T cell clonotyping in hematopoietic cell transplantation. The time point here: recipient sample about 28 days before transplant, after cytoreduction. Generated by immunoSEQ multiplex PCR, the TCRdb table keeps only in-frame clones and is missing some. Seen here are 45,000 to 60,000 clones, approximately 84% observed once, and the top ten hold 5.9%. The sample consisted of peripheral blood mononuclear cells, taken before stem cell transplant. The receptor source for this set is a man aged 55 to 70 with biphenotypic leukemia. Some clones in this sample may be carry-over from other donors' samples.

This clone occurred once. This chain uses TRBV28 with TRBJ1-3; D is perhaps TRBD1 (5 bases). In germline, CDR1 is MDHEN, CDR2 SYDVKM. V was cut by 5 bases and J by 0 bases, with 8 bases left in between. The CDR3 totals 14 residues. CDR3 residues: CASSEGNSGNTIYF. CDR3 sequence (DNA): TGTGCCAGCAGTGAGGGGAACTCTGGAAACACCATATATTTT.

The chain couples TRBV5-1 to TRBJ1-5; 9 nucleotides align to TRBD1. J lost 5 bases, V lost 4 bases, and 7 bases had no gene match. The V gene's germline CDR1 is SGHRS and CDR2 YFSETQ. This CDR3 comprises 15 residues. CDR3 nucleotide sequence: TGCGCCAGCAGCCCAAATACAGGGGGCTATCAGCCCCAGCATTTT. This encodes CASSPNTGGYQPQHF.

This chain uses TRBV7-2 with TRBJ2-7, with 9 positions matching TRBD1. V was pared by 3 bases and J by 3 bases, with 9 bases of the junction left unmatched. Germline CDR1 is SGHTA and CDR2 is FQGNSA. This CDR3 has 16 amino acids. The DNA for the CDR3 is TGTGCCAGCAGCTTGAATCAGGGACAGGGAAGCTACGAGCAGTACTTC. The encoded protein is CASSLNQGQGSYEQYF.

The chain is built from TRBV19 and TRBJ1-5; no clear D. There are 16 residues in the CDR3. Trimming removed 3 bases from V and 1 base from J, with 13 bases in between. CDR1 and CDR2 (germline): LNHDA, SQIVND (reference sequence). CDR3 DNA sequence: TGTGCCAGTAGTATTCGCCGGGGAAACAGCAATCAGCCCCAGCATTTT. Translation gives CASSIRRGNSNQPQHF.

The chain has TRBV2 and TRBJ2-2, with 8 positions matching TRBD2. There are 14 residues in the CDR3. In germline, CDR1 is SNHLY, CDR2 FYNNEI. V lost 10 bases, J lost 0 bases, and 4 bases stayed unmatched. CDR3 sequence: CATGGLANTGELFF. DNA for the CDR3: TGTGCCACCGGGGGACTAGCGAACACCGGGGAGCTGTTTTTT. The full variable domain, completed using reference TRBV2 and TRBJ2-2, is EPEVTQTPSHQVTQMGQEVILRCVPISNHLYFYWYRQILGQKVEFLVSFYNNEISEKSEIFDDQFSVERPDGSNFTLKIRSTKLEDSAMYFCATGGLANTGELFFGEGSRLTVL.